Listed below are T cell receptor beta chains from one sample, sequenced in a study of CD8 T cells in Susac syndrome. TCRdb fed the immunoSEQ multiplex PCR reads into MiXCR, producing one record per CDR3 protein. The sample carries 170,000 or so distinct CDR3 sequences, roughly 92% recorded once. The sequenced sample was CD4+ T cells from PBMCs. These receptors all stem from a human donor with multiple sclerosis. CDR3s include the opening cysteine and the closing phenylalanine or tryptophan. The D gene is left open where the match is weak. The size entry is marked missing in some rows and otherwise reads once, few, many or a size class.

j_call,v_call,d_call,clone_size,cdr3_nt,cdr3_aa
TRBJ1-4,TRBV3-1,-,-,TGTGCCAGCAGCCAAACCACGGAGACTAATGAAAAACTGTTTTTT,CASSQTTETNEKLFF
TRBJ2-6,TRBV20-1,TRBD1,-,TGCAGTGCGATCCGGACAGGGGGCTCTGGGGCCAACGTCCTGACTTTC,CSAIRTGGSGANVLTF
TRBJ2-7,TRBV2,-,-,TGTGCCAGCAGTGAAATGGTGAACGGCGAGCAGTACTTC,CASSEMVNGEQYF
TRBJ2-3,TRBV6-1,TRBD2,-,TGTGCCAGCAGTAGAGCCAGTAGCGGGGGAGGAGATACGCAGTATTTT,CASSRASSGGGDTQYF
TRBJ2-3,TRBV7-6,-,once,TGTGCCAGCAGCTTAGATGCTGGGGGAGATACGCAGTATTTT,CASSLDAGGDTQYF
TRBJ1-5,TRBV28,TRBD1,-,TGTGCCAGCCTTCTTGCAGGGGGCGATCAGCCCCAGCATTTT,CASLLAGGDQPQHF
TRBJ2-1,TRBV12-3/TRBV12-4,TRBD2,-,TGTGCCAGCAGTCCTAGCGGGAGCTACAACAATGAGCAGTTCTTC,CASSPSGSYNNEQFF
TRBJ1-6,TRBV20-1,-,-,TGCAGTGCTAGAAGACTGATTAATTCACCCCTCCACTTT,CSARRLINSPLHF
TRBJ1-2,TRBV6-6,-,-,TGTGCCAGCAGTTCCACAGGGTTTGGTGGCTACACCTTC,CASSSTGFGGYTF
TRBJ1-2,TRBV28,-,few,TGTGCCAGCAGTCCAGCCCTGGATGGCTACACCTTC,CASSPALDGYTF
TRBJ2-5,TRBV7-2,-,-,TGTGCCAGCAGCTCTCAGGCGGGACAAGAGACCCAGTACTTC,CASSSQAGQETQYF
TRBJ2-7,TRBV3-1,-,-,TGTGCCAGCAGCCGCCTCGCCGGGGAGCAGTACTTC,CASSRLAGEQYF
TRBJ1-6,TRBV5-4,-,-,TGTGCCAGCAGCTTGAGGTCAGGGAATATGTGGAATTCACCCCTCCACTTT,CASSLRSGNMWNSPLHF
TRBJ1-6,TRBV19,-,-,TGTGCCAGTAATCAGGGCCCCTATAATTCACCCCTCCACTTT,CASNQGPYNSPLHF
TRBJ1-1,TRBV14,-,-,TGTGCCAGCAGCCCCCGGGTCGTGGGAGAAGCTTTCTTT,CASSPRVVGEAFF
TRBJ1-1,TRBV9,-,-,TGTGCCAGCAGCACCGACCCCTACGGGAACACTGAAGCTTTCTTT,CASSTDPYGNTEAFF
TRBJ1-2,TRBV4-2,-,-,TGTGCCAGCAGCTATACCTCAGGGTTCCGGGACTATGGCTACACCTTC,CASSYTSGFRDYGYTF
TRBJ1-2,TRBV5-4,-,-,TGTGCCAGCAGCCCGGACATCATCGCTGCCTATGGCTACACCTTC,CASSPDIIAAYGYTF
TRBJ1-1,TRBV6-5,TRBD1,-,TGTGCCAGCAGTTCGTTACAGGGGGCGAGTGAAGCTTTCTTT,CASSSLQGASEAFF
TRBJ1-5,TRBV20-1,-,-,TGCAGTGCTAGGGAACCGGTCGGGGAAGGTTGGCCCCAGCATTTT,CSAREPVGEGWPQHF
TRBJ2-1,TRBV7-2,-,-,TGTGCCAGCAGCCAGGTGGTCGGGAGTAAGAATGAGCAGTTCTTC,CASSQVVGSKNEQFF
TRBJ2-7,TRBV7-2,TRBD2,-,TGTGCCAGCAGCCCGACTAGCGGGGTAGCCTACGAGCAGTACTTC,CASSPTSGVAYEQYF
TRBJ1-6,TRBV4-1,-,-,TGCGCCAGCAGCCAACTTTTGCCGCGGAGGTTAACCTATAATTCACCCCTCCACTTT,CASSQLLPRRLTYNSPLHF
TRBJ2-3,TRBV30,-,-,TGTGCCTGGACCCCAGGCCCCCCAGATACGCAGTATTTT,CAWTPGPPDTQYF
TRBJ2-7,TRBV21-1,-,-,TGTGCCAGCAGCGGCCGGAGTCGAGACTACGAGCAGTACTTC,CASSGRSRDYEQYF
TRBJ1-4,TRBV5-1,-,-,TGCGCCAGCAGAGGGCAGGCTAATGAAAAACTGTTTTTT,CASRGQANEKLFF
TRBJ2-1,TRBV29-1,TRBD2,-,TGCAGCGTTGCAAAGGGCGGGGGGCCTTCCTACAATGAGCAGTTCTTC,CSVAKGGGPSYNEQFF
TRBJ1-3,TRBV11-2,TRBD1,-,TGTGCCAGCAGCTTAAGGGGGCTTGGAAACACCATATATTTT,CASSLRGLGNTIYF
TRBJ2-7,TRBV7-2,TRBD2,-,TGTGCCAGCAGCTTAGATGGCGGGAGATCACGCGAGCAGTACTTC,CASSLDGGRSREQYF
TRBJ2-1,TRBV29-1,-,-,TGCAGCGTTGCGGGGTCCCGGGGCAATGAGCAGTTCTTC,CSVAGSRGNEQFF
TRBJ2-2,TRBV12-3/TRBV12-4,-,-,TGTGCCAGCAGTTGGGACACACGAGGGACCGGGGAGCTGTTTTTT,CASSWDTRGTGELFF
TRBJ1-5,TRBV6-2/TRBV6-3,-,-,TGTGCCAGCAGCTCCAATCGGCAGGGGAGGGGCAATCAGCCCCAGCATTTT,CASSSNRQGRGNQPQHF
TRBJ2-1,TRBV28,TRBD2,-,TGTGCCAGCAGTTTACCGCGGGAGGGGCCGTACAATGAGCAGTTCTTC,CASSLPREGPYNEQFF
TRBJ2-4,TRBV28,TRBD2,-,TGTGCCAGCAGCTTAGCGGGAGGGCTAACCAAAAACATTCAGTACTTC,CASSLAGGLTKNIQYF
TRBJ2-1,TRBV4-2,TRBD2,-,TGTGCCAGCAGGGGCGCGGGGGGTTCTCCCGAGGGGCATCTGTACAATGAGCAGTTCTTC,CASRGAGGSPEGHLYNEQFF
TRBJ2-1,TRBV6-1,TRBD2,-,TGTGCCAGCAGTGAACTACTAGCGGGGGGGCAACGGGAGCAGTTCTTC,CASSELLAGGQREQFF
TRBJ2-5,TRBV27,TRBD2,once,TGTGCCAGCAGTTTATCGTGGGCTAGCGGGAGGAGAGAGACCCAGTACTTC,CASSLSWASGRRETQYF
TRBJ2-3,TRBV7-2,-,-,TGTGCCAGCAGCTTACGGGTTCCACCAGATACGCAGTATTTT,CASSLRVPPDTQYF